One TCR beta chain is described in this entry. Antigen specificity is unknown. The junction and the germline gene differ at one end; a read error may be behind it. This sample is drawn from a study of CD8+CD57+ T cells in acquired aplastic anemia. Overall study context: For CD4+ cells, healthy donors had an average of roughly 9.8 million reads. Study-level results: Comparison of patients with controls identified around 28 shared CD8+ CDR3 sequences. Significance was not reached for CD8+ Simpson's diversity between patients and controls.

Profiling of TCR beta VDJ combinations and CDR3 sequences used genomic DNA as template. TCRdb called the reads again in MiXCR, with one record for every CDR3 protein. In the table there are about 420,000 distinct CDR3 sequences, just under 70% of which are singletons. The germline CDR1 and CDR2 sequences are DFQATT and SNEGSKA (reference sequence). CDR3 length: 11 residues. This TCR was recovered from a human donor in good health, serving as a control. The sample comprised sorted CD4+, CD8+, or CD8+CD57+ T cells (not recorded which) from PBMCs. The rearrangement joins TRBV20-1 to TRBJ2-7, with TRBD1 matching over 8 bases. This chain's CDR3 is CSARDPFRGHF. CDR3 bases: TGCAGTGCTAGAGATCCCTTCAGGGGGCACTTC.